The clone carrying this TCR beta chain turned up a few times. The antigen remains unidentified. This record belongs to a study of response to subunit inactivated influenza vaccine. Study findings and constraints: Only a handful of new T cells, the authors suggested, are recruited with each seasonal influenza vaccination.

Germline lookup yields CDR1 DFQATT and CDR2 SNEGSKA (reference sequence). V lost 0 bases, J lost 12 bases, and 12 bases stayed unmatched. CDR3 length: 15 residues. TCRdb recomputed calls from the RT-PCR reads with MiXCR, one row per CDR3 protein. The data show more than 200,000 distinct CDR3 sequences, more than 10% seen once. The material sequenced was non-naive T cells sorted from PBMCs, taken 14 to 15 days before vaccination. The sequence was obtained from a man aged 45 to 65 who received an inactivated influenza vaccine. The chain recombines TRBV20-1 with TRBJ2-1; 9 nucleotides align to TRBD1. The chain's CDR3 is CSARDPRQGVVRQFF. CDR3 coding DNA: TGCAGTGCTAGAGATCCCCGACAGGGGGTTGTTAGGCAGTTCTTC.